This passage covers 25 T cell receptor beta chains from one sample sequenced in a study of CD8 T cells in Susac syndrome (dated by TCRdb to about 2019). Library preparation employed the immunoSEQ multiplex PCR assay. RNA was extracted using the RNeasy kit, and about 0.45 to 1 microgram was reverse transcribed with random hexamers. TCRdb itself trimmed the public reads at Q25 with fastp, ran MiXCR and retained productive beta chains. Rows matching on CDR3 protein sequence are summarized as one entry with the most common DNA and genes. The table for this sample lists just over 150,000 distinct CDR3 sequences; approximately 96% of them were counted only once. The ten largest make up roughly 0.19% of the sample. Sequencing used CD8+ T cells from PBMCs. Source of these receptors: a human donor with multiple sclerosis.

This clonotype was counted a single time. The CDR3 sequence is CASTSREAGANVLTF. For the CDR3, the DNA is TGTGCCAGCACCTCGAGGGAGGCTGGGGCCAACGTCCTGACTTTC. V usage is TRBV2 and J usage is TRBJ2-6; a weak D match, TRBD2 (6 bases). CDR3 length equals 15 residues. CDR1 and CDR2 from the germline V gene are SNHLY and FYNNEI. Trimming pared 7 bases from V and 2 bases from J, leaving 12 bases between.

CDR3 protein: CASSARDRGRQETQYF. The CDR3 region has the DNA TGTGCCAGCAGCGCGCGGGACAGGGGACGACAAGAGACCCAGTACTTC. The V and J genes are TRBV9 and TRBJ2-5; TRBD1 matches at 10 bases. V shed 3 bases and J 2 bases; nucleotides not matched to a gene: 7. This CDR3 comprises 16 residues. Germline loops: CDR1 SGDLS, CDR2 YYNGEE.

The genes are TRBV7-9 and TRBJ1-5; TRBD1 is a possible D gene (5 bases). The CDR3 consists of 12 residues. Trimming removed 5 bases at V and 7 bases at J, with 9 bases between. CDR1 is SEHNR and CDR2 is FQNEAQ in the germline V gene (reference sequence). The CDR3 coding sequence is TGTGCCAGCAGCCATGGGGGGCAGCCCCAGCATTTT. It encodes CASSHGGQPQHF.

This rearrangement joins TRBV7-6 to TRBJ2-1; D ambiguous. The CDR3 contains 15 residues. Germline loops: CDR1 SGHVS, CDR2 FNYEAQ. Trimming shortened V by 3 bases and J by 0 bases, and 9 bases separated the two germline ends. CDR3 in amino acids: CASSLTEPSYNEQFF. The CDR3 DNA is TGTGCCAGCAGCTTGACCGAACCCTCCTACAATGAGCAGTTCTTC.

This chain uses TRBV20-1 with TRBJ2-6; 9 nucleotides match TRBD1. CDR1 and CDR2 from the germline V gene are DFQATT and SNEGSKA (reference sequence). The CDR3 spans 18 residues. Unmatched junction bases numbered 17, after V lost 4 bases and J lost 7 bases. CDR3 DNA sequence: TGCAGTGCTAACCCTTGGACAGGGGAAATCCTGGGCGCCAACGTCCTGACTTTC. It is translated as CSANPWTGEILGANVLTF.

V gene TRBV5-1 combines with J gene TRBJ2-3, with a possible D match to TRBD1 (6 bases). V dropped 3 bases and J dropped 1 base, with 12 bases sitting between them. This CDR3 region has 15 residues. The V gene's germline CDR1 is SGHRS and CDR2 YFSETQ. The CDR3 nucleotides read TGCGCCAGCAGCTCCGGGACATCCCGCACAGATACGCAGTATTTT. It specifies CASSSGTSRTDTQYF. Drawing the rest from reference TRBV5-1 and TRBJ2-3, the complete variable domain is KAGVTQTPRYLIKTRGQQVTLSCSPISGHRSVSWYQQTPGQGLQFLFEYFSETQRNKGNFPGRFSGRQFSNSRSEMNVSTLELGDSALYLCASSSGTSRTDTQYFGPGTRLTVL.

This clonotype came up once. The chain recombines TRBV14 with TRBJ2-4; maybe TRBD1 (5 bases). Germline V lookup: CDR1 SGHDN, CDR2 FVKESK. The germline V and J ends were trimmed by 4 bases and 2 bases, with 12 bases remaining between them. The CDR3 extends over 15 amino acids. The CDR3 sequence is CASSLRRGSKNIQYF. CDR3 sequence (DNA): TGTGCCAGCAGCCTTCGTAGGGGTTCCAAAAACATTCAGTACTTC. The full variable domain, with the rest looked up from reference TRBV14 and TRBJ2-4, is EAGVTQFPSHSVIEKGQTVTLRCDPISGHDNLYWYRRVMGKEIKFLLHFVKESKQDESGMPNNRFLAERTGGTYSTLKVQPAELEDSGVYFCASSLRRGSKNIQYFGAGTRLSVL.

The rearrangement links TRBV14 to TRBJ1-4; D call uncertain. This CDR3 is built from 12 residues. Looked up from germline, CDR1 is SGHDN and CDR2 is FVKESK. The V end lost 8 bases, the J end lost 6 bases, and 10 bases lay between the germline ends. The CDR3 DNA reads as TGTGCCAGCTCCCTCGTGGATGAAAAACTGTTTTTT. Its protein is CASSLVDEKLFF.

The genes are TRBV5-6 and TRBJ1-1; perhaps TRBD1 as D (6 bases). This CDR3 has 13 amino acids. The V gene lost 3 bases and the J gene lost 4 bases, with 10 bases spanning the gap. In germline, CDR1 is SGHDT, CDR2 YYEEEE. The chain's CDR3 is CASSSTGTTEAFF. In nucleotides, the CDR3 is TGTGCCAGCAGCTCTACAGGGACCACTGAAGCTTTCTTT.

In its sample, this clonotype was seen once. This sequence joins TRBV24-1 and TRBJ1-5; D is unresolved. The CDR3 totals 13 residues. The ends were cut back, 2 bases at V and 5 bases at J, with 6 bases in the middle. Germline-derived CDR1 and CDR2 are KGHDR and SFDVKD. The CDR3 reads CATSDSYDQPQHF. The CDR3 coding sequence is TGTGCCACCAGTGATTCTTACGATCAGCCCCAGCATTTT.

The CDR3 protein is CASSQLRTHTDTQYF. CDR3 DNA: TGTGCCAGCAGTCAGCTTAGGACCCACACAGATACGCAGTATTTT. J is TRBJ2-3 and V is TRBV6-6; no reliable D call. V lost 5 bases to trimming and J lost 2 bases, with 14 bases between them. The CDR3 is 15 amino acids. Germline V gene sequence: CDR1 MNHNY, CDR2 SVGAGI (reference sequence).

This chain links TRBV6-2 or TRBV6-3 with TRBJ2-1; D remains unclear. Germline values: CDR1 MNHEY, CDR2 SVGEGT. Trimming shortened V by 6 bases and J by 9 bases, and 15 bases separated the two germline ends. The CDR3 is 13 amino acids. The chain's CDR3 is CASSAVTSGEQFF. DNA of the CDR3: TGTGCCAGCAGCGCAGTTACCTCAGGTGAGCAGTTCTTC.

This clonotype has a single count. The chain links TRBV19 to TRBJ2-1, with D maybe TRBD1 (5 bases). The CDR3 length is 16 residues. Germline V gene data show CDR1 as LNHDA and CDR2 as SQIVND (reference sequence). The V gene lost 2 bases and the J gene lost 7 bases, with 18 bases spanning the gap. This CDR3 is CASSIRSRAPVNEQFF. CDR3 bases: TGTGCCAGTAGTATAAGGAGCAGGGCCCCGGTGAATGAGCAGTTCTTC.

The J gene is TRBJ2-7, the V gene TRBV19; possibly TRBD1 for D (6 bases). V lost 3 bases to trimming and J lost 2 bases, with 8 bases between them. The CDR3 spans 13 residues. Germline values: CDR1 LNHDA, CDR2 SQIVND (reference sequence). CDR3 in amino acids: CASSISGAYEQYF. Written as DNA, the CDR3 is TGTGCCAGTAGTATTTCAGGGGCCTACGAGCAGTACTTC.

The chain joins TRBV3-1 to TRBJ1-1; maybe TRBD1 (5 bases). V lost 1 base to trimming and J lost 3 bases, with 24 bases between them. The germline CDR1 and CDR2 sequences are LGHDT and YNNKEL (reference sequence). The CDR3 extends over 19 amino acids. The CDR3 DNA sequence: TGTGCCAGCAGCCAAGCATTGGGGCCATTTCTAGAAGAGGACACTGAAGCTTTCTTT. It specifies CASSQALGPFLEEDTEAFF.

J is TRBJ2-1 and V is TRBV6-2 or TRBV6-3; D uncertain. This CDR3 is 12 amino acids long. CDR1 MNHEY and CDR2 SVGEGT come from the germline V gene. The V gene lost 5 bases and the J gene lost 6 bases, with 8 bases spanning the gap. The CDR3: CASSLITNEQFF. The CDR3 DNA is TGTGCCAGCAGTCTGATAACCAATGAGCAGTTCTTC.

The V and J genes are TRBV5-6 and TRBJ2-5; 9 positions agree with TRBD2. With V trimmed by 3 bases and J by 9 bases, 3 bases remained unmatched. Germline V gene sequence: CDR1 SGHDT, CDR2 YYEEEE. The CDR3 length is 12 residues. CDR3 region: CASSSSSGAQYF. DNA of the CDR3: TGTGCCAGCAGCTCCTCTAGCGGGGCCCAGTACTTC.

This sequence joins TRBV24-1 and TRBJ1-5, with 11 positions matching TRBD1. V gave up 8 bases and J gave up 11 bases; unmatched junction bases: 10. CDR3 length equals 14 residues. Germline lookup yields CDR1 KGHDR and CDR2 SFDVKD. The CDR3 sequence: CATNSGQGEGAQHF. CDR3 bases: TGTGCCACCAACTCGGGACAGGGGGAAGGGGCCCAGCATTTT.

V gene TRBV9 combines with J gene TRBJ1-2; D might be TRBD1 (5 bases). The CDR3 runs 16 residues. Germline assignment: CDR1 SGDLS and CDR2 YYNGEE. Trimming shortened V by 2 bases and J by 4 bases, and 18 bases separated the two germline ends. The CDR3: CASSVSKDGGGYGYTF. In nucleotides, the CDR3 is TGTGCCAGCAGCGTTTCTAAGGATGGGGGAGGCTATGGCTACACCTTC.

The chain combines TRBV6-5 with TRBJ2-1, with a possible D match to TRBD2 (5 bases). Per the germline V gene, CDR1 is MNHEY and CDR2 is SVGAGI. V lost 2 bases and J lost 5, with 7 bases in between. CDR3 length equals 13 residues. The CDR3 DNA follows: TGTGCCAGCAGTTACGAGGGAGACAATGAGCAGTTCTTC. This gives the protein CASSYEGDNEQFF.

V usage is TRBV7-2 and J usage is TRBJ2-7; 9 bases are shared with TRBD1. The V gene end was trimmed by 5 bases and the J gene end by 5 bases; junction bases not matched to a gene: 7. The CDR3 is made up of 14 amino acids. Germline CDR1 is SGHTA and CDR2 is FQGNSA. The CDR3 region is CASSHGTGTHEQYF. CDR3 DNA sequence: TGTGCCAGCAGCCACGGGACAGGGACCCACGAGCAGTACTTC.

The chain carries TRBV7-3 and TRBJ2-2; 13 positions agree with TRBD2. The CDR3 runs 15 residues. Germline V lookup: CDR1 SGHTA, CDR2 FQGTGA. After removal of 4 bases from V and 7 bases from J, the junction contained 3 bases not matched to a gene. CDR3 sequence reads: CASSYGLAGDGELFF. The CDR3, as DNA: TGTGCCAGCAGCTACGGACTAGCGGGGGACGGGGAGCTGTTTTTT.

The rearrangement joins TRBV12-3 or TRBV12-4 to TRBJ1-2; D gene uncertain. Deletions cut 4 bases from V and 1 base from J, with 10 bases between. The CDR3 totals 14 residues. The chain's CDR3 is CASSSTLYNYGYTF. The CDR3 DNA is TGTGCCAGCAGTTCCACTTTATATAACTATGGCTACACCTTC.

The chain carries TRBV10-3 and TRBJ1-2; 7 bases agree with TRBD1. The CDR3 is 15 residues long. With 7 bases clipped from V and 6 bases from J, the junction kept 14 bases outside the gene matches. Germline CDR1 and CDR2: ENHRY and SYGVKD. CDR3 region: CAINTQGQERHGYTF. The CDR3, as DNA: TGTGCCATCAATACCCAAGGACAGGAAAGACATGGCTACACCTTC.

The chain combines TRBV7-2 with TRBJ2-3; D ambiguous. The CDR3 extends over 14 amino acids. V was trimmed by 1 base and J by 8 bases, leaving 13 bases between them. In germline, CDR1 is SGHTA, CDR2 FQGNSA. This chain's CDR3 is CASSLGLGLVTQYF. As DNA, the CDR3 is TGTGCCAGCAGCTTAGGGCTAGGTCTGGTTACGCAGTATTTT.